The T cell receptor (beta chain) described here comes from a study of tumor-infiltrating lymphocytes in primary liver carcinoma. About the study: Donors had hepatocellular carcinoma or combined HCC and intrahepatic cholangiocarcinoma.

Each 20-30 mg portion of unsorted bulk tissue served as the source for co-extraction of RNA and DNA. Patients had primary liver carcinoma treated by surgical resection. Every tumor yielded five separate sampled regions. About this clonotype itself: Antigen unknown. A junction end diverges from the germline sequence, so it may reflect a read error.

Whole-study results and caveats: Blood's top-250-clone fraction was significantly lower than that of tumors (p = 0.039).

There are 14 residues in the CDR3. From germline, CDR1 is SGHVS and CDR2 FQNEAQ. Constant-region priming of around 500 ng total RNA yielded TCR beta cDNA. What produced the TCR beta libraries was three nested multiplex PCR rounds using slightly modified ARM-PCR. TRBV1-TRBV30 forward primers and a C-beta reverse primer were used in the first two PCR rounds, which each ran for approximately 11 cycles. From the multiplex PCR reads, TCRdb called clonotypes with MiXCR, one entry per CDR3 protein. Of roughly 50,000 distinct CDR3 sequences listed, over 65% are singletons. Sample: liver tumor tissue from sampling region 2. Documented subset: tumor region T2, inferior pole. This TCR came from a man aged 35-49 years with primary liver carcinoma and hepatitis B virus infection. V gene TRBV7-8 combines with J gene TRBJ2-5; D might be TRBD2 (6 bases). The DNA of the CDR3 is TGTGCCAGCAGCTTACGGAGGGCCCAAGAGACCCGGTATTTC. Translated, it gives CASSLRRAQETRYF.